This T cell receptor beta chain was found in a study of T cells in Graves' hyperthyroidism and ophthalmopathy. What was amplified from RNA transcripts were TCR beta CDR3 regions. TCR CDR3 regions were first amplified by RT-PCR with HTBI primers. Using its own MiXCR run on the multiplex PCR reads, TCRdb lists one record per CDR3 protein. This table has over 650,000 distinct CDR3 sequences, around 17% appearing once. Comment on this clonotype: A much larger clone differs from this one at a single base, so this may be a read error.

The V end lost 10 bases, the J end lost 6 bases, and 15 bases lay between the germline ends. The CDR3 loop spans 13 amino acids. This sequence joins TRBV12-3 or TRBV12-4 and TRBJ2-2, with D possibly being TRBD1 (6 bases). This receptor was obtained from a man in his late teens or twenties with Graves' hyperthyroidism. The sample consisted of blood. CDR3 nucleotides: TGTGCCACCGGGTTAACAGGGTCCGGGGAGCTGTTTTTT. Translation gives CATGLTGSGELFF.